The T cell receptor (beta chain) described here comes from a study of blood T cell repertoires in COVID-19. In the study overall: There were acute and convalescent COVID-19 samples, and they came from the United States, Italy and Spain.

As handled by the study authors: It was from reference gene primer amplification that nucleated cell counts were estimated. The table came from immunoSEQ multiplex PCR; TCRdb's copy has only in-frame clones and leaves some out. Clonal size and the V and J genes are those of that table, whereas D and trimming came from the DNA. The repertoire consists of about 33,000 clones, with about 82% occurring once and the leading ten covering around 9%. This CDR3 comprises 14 residues. From germline, CDR1 is SGHTA and CDR2 FQGNSA. V lost 1 base, J lost 1 base, and 6 bases lay in between. The chain recombines TRBV7-2 with TRBJ2-3; D is unresolved. Sequenced: peripheral blood. The TCR sequence derives from a man at least 80 years old with active COVID-19. The chain's CDR3 is CASSLVVGTDTQYF. The CDR3 DNA sequence: TGTGCCAGCAGCTTAGTTGTCGGCACAGATACGCAGTATTTT.